These 27 T cell receptor beta chains came from one sample sequenced in a study of shared clonotypes between healthy human individuals. Data came from immunoSEQ multiplex PCR; TCRdb stores just in-frame clones and leaves some out. This repertoire shows 550,000 to 850,000 clones, 74% found once; its top ten account for approximately 1.6%. Sequencing was performed on memory CD4+ T cells sorted from blood. The subset here: CD45RA-negative fraction. Receptors were obtained from a woman aged 30 to 39 in good health.

With regard to this clone: It is unclear where the CDR3 begins or ends on the DNA, so no DNA is shown, and the CDR3 is as TCRdb lists it. The chain joins TRBV27 to TRBJ1-4; the DNA was not used to check the table's D call, TRBD1. Germline assignment: CDR1 MNHEY and CDR2 SMNVEV (reference sequence). A total of 16 residues make up the CDR3, ends included. The CDR3 protein is CASSFFGQGKRGKLFF.

Details on this clone: In the same sample, other DNA sequences code for this CDR3. The chain employs TRBV7-9 and TRBJ2-7, with 9 bases matching TRBD1. The CDR3 sequence is 13 residues long. Trimming took 3 bases from V and 7 from J; bases not matched to a gene: 4. The germline CDR1 and CDR2 sequences are SEHNR and FQNEAQ (reference sequence). CDR3 nucleotide sequence: TGTGCCAGCAGCTTGGGGACAGGGAGGGAGCAGTACTTC. It translates to CASSLGTGREQYF.

The V call is TRBV19, the J call TRBJ1-1; D is undetermined. Trimming left V 5 bases short and J 1 base short, with 8 bases between. Germline CDR1 and CDR2: LNHDA and SQIVND (reference sequence). The CDR3 extends over 13 amino acids. The CDR3 DNA sequence: TGTGCCAGTAGTCCAGGAGAGAACACTGAAGCTTTCTTT. It yields the protein CASSPGENTEAFF.

V usage is TRBV7-2 and J usage is TRBJ2-1; 13 nucleotides agree with TRBD2. The germline V gene encodes CDR1 SGHTA and CDR2 FQGNSA. V shed 5 bases, J shed 2 bases, and the junction held 6 bases outside the gene matches. This CDR3 has 17 amino acids. CDR3: CASSPPGLAGPYNEQFF. The DNA of the CDR3 is TGTGCCAGCAGCCCTCCGGGACTAGCGGGACCCTACAATGAGCAGTTCTTC. Variable domain in full (rest from reference TRBV7-2 and TRBJ2-1): GAGVSQSPSNKVTEKGKDVELRCDPISGHTALYWYRQSLGQGLEFLIYFQGNSAPDKSGLPSDRFSAERTGGSVSTLTIQRTQQEDSAVYLCASSPPGLAGPYNEQFFGPGTRLTVL.

Of note for this clone: The sample has other DNA sequences that encode this CDR3 too. The J gene is TRBJ1-5, the V gene TRBV11-2, with TRBD1 as a possible D gene (6 bases). The CDR3 has 14 amino acids. V lost 1 base to trimming and J lost 4 bases, with 8 bases between them. In germline, CDR1 is SGHAT, CDR2 FQNNGV. This CDR3 is CASSLGGGNQPQHF. CDR3 DNA: TGTGCCAGCAGCTTAGGAGGGGGAAATCAGCCCCAGCATTTT. Full variable domain (rest looked up from reference TRBV11-2 and TRBJ1-5): EAGVAQSPRYKIIEKRQSVAFWCNPISGHATLYWYQQILGQGPKLLIQFQNNGVVDDSQLPKDRFSAERLKGVDSTLKIQPAKLEDSAVYLCASSLGGGNQPQHFGDGTRLSIL.

This clone was seen more than once but under ten times. The chain links TRBV7-9 to TRBJ1-6; 7 bases are shared with TRBD1. CDR1 and CDR2 (germline): SEHNR, FQNEAQ (reference sequence). The CDR3 spans 15 residues. Trimming took 5 bases from V and 8 from J; bases not matched to a gene: 9. CDR3: CASSPGTVDDSPLHF. DNA of the CDR3: TGTGCCAGCAGCCCAGGGACAGTTGATGATTCACCCCTCCACTTT.

The chain recombines TRBV5-1 with TRBJ2-5; either TRBD1 or TRBD2 may supply D (5 bases each). Germline assignment: CDR1 SGHRS and CDR2 YFSETQ. Trimming left V 1 base short and J 6 bases short, with 13 bases between. There are 14 residues in the CDR3. The DNA for the CDR3 is TGCGCCAGCAGCTTGCCGCAGGGAGTACAGACCCAGTACTTC. It encodes CASSLPQGVQTQYF.

The V and J genes are TRBV28 and TRBJ1-4; a weak D match, TRBD1 (6 bases). The CDR3 is 17 amino acids. V was pared by 2 bases and J by 4 bases, with 17 bases between. Germline lookup yields CDR1 MDHEN and CDR2 SYDVKM. CDR3 nucleotides: TGTGCCAGCAGTTTAGGGGGGGCCCCAACCTATAATGAAAAACTGTTTTTT. Protein: CASSLGGAPTYNEKLFF.

The chain combines TRBV6-5 with TRBJ2-1, with 8 bases identical to TRBD1. Germline V gene lookup returns CDR1 MNHEY and CDR2 SVGAGI. Trimming took 0 bases from V and 4 from J; bases not matched to a gene: 5. This CDR3 region has 16 residues. The CDR3 here is CASSYSFRGLYNEQFF. The CDR3 nucleotides read TGTGCCAGCAGTTACTCCTTCAGGGGGCTGTACAATGAGCAGTTCTTC.

This rearrangement joins TRBV10-3 to TRBJ2-7; 11 positions match TRBD2. There are 15 residues in the CDR3. Germline V gene lookup returns CDR1 ENHRY and CDR2 SYGVKD. The V and J ends lost 6 bases and 0 bases, in that order; junction bases with no gene match: 4. The CDR3 DNA follows: TGTGCCATCAGGACTAGCGGGGAGCGCTCCTACGAGCAGTACTTC. Protein sequence: CAIRTSGERSYEQYF.

The V and J genes are TRBV5-5 and TRBJ1-3; D unclear. CDR1 is SGHKS and CDR2 is YYEKEE in the germline V gene (reference sequence). Trimming removed 2 bases from V and 2 bases from J, with 11 bases in between. This CDR3 spans 15 amino acids. Written as DNA, the CDR3 is TGTGCCAGCAGCTTCCTTTCGGACCCTGGAAACACCATATATTTT. Translation: CASSFLSDPGNTIYF.

The chain joins TRBV5-1 to TRBJ1-1; D gene ambiguous. This CDR3 comprises 18 residues. The germline V gene encodes CDR1 SGHRS and CDR2 YFSETQ. Trimming removed 0 bases from V and 0 bases from J, with 18 bases in between. The CDR3 nucleotides read TGCGCCAGCAGCTTGGTTTCGTTGGCGGCGAGCATGAACACTGAAGCTTTCTTT. Amino acids: CASSLVSLAASMNTEAFF.

The V and J genes are TRBV15 and TRBJ1-1; no clear D gene. V gave up 0 bases and J gave up 7 bases, with 12 bases separating them. Germline V CDR1 and CDR2: LNHNV, YYDKDF (reference sequence). This CDR3 comprises 14 residues. The chain's CDR3 is CATSREETFLEAFF. The DNA for the CDR3 is TGTGCCACCAGCAGAGAAGAGACATTCCTTGAAGCTTTCTTT.

This clone was seen a single time. CDR3: CASSLGGINYNEQFF. CDR3 sequence (DNA): TGCGCCAGCAGCTTAGGTGGGATCAATTACAATGAGCAGTTCTTC. The rearrangement uses TRBV5-1 and TRBJ2-1; D uncertain. The CDR3 totals 15 residues. CDR1 and CDR2 from the germline V gene are SGHRS and YFSETQ. V was shortened by 2 bases and J by 4 bases, with 13 bases between the two germline ends.

CDR3 amino acids: CASSPAPGATYNEQFF. The CDR3, as DNA: TGTGCCAGCAGCCCCGCTCCGGGGGCTACCTACAATGAGCAGTTCTTC. The genes are TRBV5-4 and TRBJ2-1; D may be TRBD1 or TRBD2 (6 bases each). Germline CDR1 reads SGHNT; CDR2 reads YYREEE (reference sequence). Trimming removed 4 bases at V and 2 bases at J, with 16 bases between. This CDR3 comprises 16 residues. Based on the CDR3 plus reference TRBV5-4 and TRBJ2-1, the full variable domain is ETGVTQSPTHLIKTRGQQVTLRCSSQSGHNTVSWYQQALGQGPQFIFQYYREEENGRGNFPPRFSGLQFPNYSSELNVNALELDDSALYLCASSPAPGATYNEQFFGPGTRLTVL.

This clone was seen only a few times. The chain links TRBV11-3 to TRBJ2-2; 8 bases are a match to TRBD1. The V gene's germline CDR1 is SGHNT and CDR2 YENEEA. J gave up 6 bases and V 6 bases, and 12 bases lay outside the gene matches. This CDR3 region has 16 residues. The CDR3 sequence: CASSPGGQGAAGELFF. CDR3 sequence (DNA): TGTGCCAGCAGTCCCGGAGGTCAGGGGGCGGCCGGGGAGCTGTTTTTT.

The chain uses TRBV28 and TRBJ1-5; D unclear. Per germline, CDR1 MDHEN and CDR2 SYDVKM. The CDR3 is 12 residues long. The V gene lost 8 bases and the J gene lost 5 bases, with 10 bases spanning the gap. The CDR3 loop reads CASYASDQPQHF. The CDR3 DNA reads as TGTGCCAGCTATGCGAGCGATCAGCCCCAGCATTTT.

This sequence joins TRBV27 and TRBJ1-3, with D uncertain. The CDR3 is 15 amino acids. Germline V gives CDR1 MNHEY, CDR2 SMNVEV (reference sequence). V gave up 0 bases and J gave up 2 bases, with 8 bases separating them. The CDR3: CASSLSISAGNTIYF. The CDR3 nucleotides are TGTGCCAGCAGTTTATCGATCTCGGCTGGAAACACCATATATTTT.

This clone has just one count. The chain recombines TRBV28 with TRBJ2-7; 8 bases are shared with TRBD1. The germline gives CDR1 MDHEN, CDR2 SYDVKM. CDR3 length: 13 residues. Trimming at V came to 6 bases and at J to 7 bases, leaving 8 bases not matched to a gene. CDR3 region: CASRMQGAVEQYF. The CDR3 DNA follows: TGTGCCAGCAGAATGCAGGGGGCGGTTGAGCAGTACTTC.

V gene TRBV11-2 combines with J gene TRBJ1-1; D is unresolved. CDR1 is SGHAT, CDR2 FQNNGV, per germline. V was clipped by 0 bases and J by 1 base, with 9 bases between them. CDR3 length: 15 residues. The CDR3 reads CASSLDLAENTEAFF. The CDR3 nucleotides read TGTGCCAGCAGCTTAGATCTCGCCGAGAACACTGAAGCTTTCTTT.

The rearrangement links TRBV4-2 to TRBJ2-6; tentative D call: TRBD2 (5 bases). CDR1 and CDR2 (germline): LGHNA, YNFKEQ. V was shortened by 0 bases and J by 1 base, with 10 bases between the two germline ends. This CDR3 comprises 17 residues. This chain's CDR3 is CASSQDRGRSGANVLTF. The CDR3 coding sequence is TGTGCCAGCAGCCAAGATCGGGGAAGGTCTGGGGCCAACGTCCTGACTTTC.

V gene TRBV7-9 combines with J gene TRBJ1-2; possible D gene TRBD1, 5 bases. Per germline, CDR1 SEHNR and CDR2 FQNEAQ (reference sequence). Trimming cost V 3 bases and J 0 bases, with 8 bases left between them. The CDR3 extends over 14 amino acids. DNA of the CDR3: TGTGCCAGCAGCTTGACAGAGACTAACTATGGCTACACCTTC. Its translation is CASSLTETNYGYTF. The full variable domain, with the rest looked up from reference TRBV7-9 and TRBJ1-2, is DTGVSQNPRHKITKRGQNVTFRCDPISEHNRLYWYRQTLGQGPEFLTYFQNEAQLEKSRLLSDRFSAERPKGSFSTLEIQRTEQGDSAMYLCASSLTETNYGYTFGSGTRLTVV.

The V and J genes are TRBV27 and TRBJ2-3; unclear D gene. Germline values: CDR1 MNHEY, CDR2 SMNVEV (reference sequence). This CDR3 is built from 15 residues. Trimming took 3 bases from V and 6 from J, leaving 16 bases between them. In DNA form, the CDR3 reads TGTGCCAGCAGTTTTGCGTGGCAAACAAAGGATACGCAGTATTTT. It codes for CASSFAWQTKDTQYF.

This clone was observed a single time. The chain is built from TRBV2 and TRBJ2-2, with no clear D. The CDR3 runs to 11 residues. The V and J ends lost 10 bases and 3 bases respectively, with 6 bases between them. The germline gives CDR1 SNHLY, CDR2 FYNNEI. The CDR3 DNA follows: TGTGCCAACGGCTACACCGGGGAGCTGTTTTTT. This encodes CANGYTGELFF.

The chain is built from TRBV25-1 and TRBJ2-3; weak D call: TRBD1 (5 bases). CDR3 length equals 14 residues. Germline assignment: CDR1 MGHDK and CDR2 SYGVNS. Trimming stripped 6 bases from V and 5 bases from J, with 15 bases between. For the CDR3, the DNA is TGTGCCAGCAGCGGCCCGCAGGGTAGAGATACGCAGTATTTT. Amino acids: CASSGPQGRDTQYF.

This clone was recorded once. V usage is TRBV28 and J usage is TRBJ1-1; possibly TRBD1 for D (5 bases). With 6 bases removed from V and 9 bases from J, the gap between germline ends came to 20 bases. In germline, CDR1 is MDHEN, CDR2 SYDVKM. This CDR3 contains 14 residues. Here the CDR3 reads CASRVPGATDKAFF. CDR3 sequence (DNA): TGTGCCAGCAGGGTCCCTGGAGCGACAGACAAAGCTTTCTTT.

The count of this clone is one. The chain carries TRBV27 and TRBJ1-4; 9 bases match TRBD1. After removal of 3 bases from V and 6 bases from J, the junction contained 11 bases not matched to a gene. CDR1 MNHEY and CDR2 SMNVEV come from the germline V gene (reference sequence). This CDR3 has 17 amino acids. The CDR3, as DNA: TGTGCCAGCAGTTTGGGGACAGGGCAATGGGGGGATGAAAAACTGTTTTTT. Encoded protein: CASSLGTGQWGDEKLFF.